This TCR beta chain was identified in a study of T cell responses to AZD1222 COVID-19 vaccine. General study results and limits: Donor demographics were predominantly white British with a female majority; clonal diversity may be underestimated.

TCRdb's table, derived via immunoSEQ multiplex PCR, lists solely in-frame clones and lacks some. The table lists tens of thousands of clones, over 70% of them singletons. V lost 4 bases and J lost 4, with 9 bases in between. Germline V gene sequence: CDR1 SEHNR, CDR2 FQNEAQ (reference sequence). CDR3 length: 13 residues. In the case of this clone: Its cognate antigen is unknown.

The origin of this receptor is an adult in good health. Sequenced here: peripheral blood, sampled on day 0 of AZD1222 vaccination. V usage is TRBV7-9 and J usage is TRBJ2-3, with D hard to call. As DNA, the CDR3 is TGTGCCAGCAGCTGGGGTGTTTCAGATACGCAGTATTTT. This gives the protein CASSWGVSDTQYF.